The T cell receptor (beta chain) under discussion was sequenced for a study of cytotoxic CD8 clonotypes in ibrutinib-treated CLL. Study as a whole: Around 25 partial and 2 complete responses; at median approximately 68 months, 14 remitted, about twelve progressed. Regarding the study as a whole: The clonality went up when patients responded to ibrutinib and dropped back toward baseline at progression.

Profiled with immunoSEQ multiplex PCR; TCRdb holds only in-frame clones, not every one. The data contain some 200,000 clones, over 60% of them singletons. Comment on this clone: What it binds is unknown.

Genomic DNA in an amount of roughly 2 micrograms was extracted from cryopreserved PBMCs and used for the preparation of TCR beta libraries. The V end was cut by 0 bases, the J end by 3 bases, with 6 bases between. Germline CDR1 and CDR2: LGHNA and YSLEER. The CDR3 covers 14 residues. The chain is built from TRBV4-3 and TRBJ2-1; D not certain. Source: PBMCs, taken after 24 months of ibrutinib treatment. The sequence was obtained from a human donor with chronic lymphocytic leukemia. The CDR3 loop reads CASSQENGYNEQFF. The CDR3 coding sequence is TGCGCCAGCAGCCAAGAAAACGGCTACAATGAGCAGTTCTTC.